These 27 T cell receptor beta chains came from one sample sequenced in a study of blood T cell repertoires in COVID-19. Libraries were prepared by immunoSEQ multiplex PCR; TCRdb keeps only in-frame clonotypes and omits some of them. The profile shows more than 150,000 clones, around 84% of them singletons. What was sequenced was peripheral blood. These receptors were collected from a man aged 50 to 59 with active or convalescent COVID-19.

V gene TRBV24-1 combines with J gene TRBJ2-3, with 10 bases fitting TRBD1. The trim removed 10 bases at V and 1 base at J, leaving 4 bases unmatched. CDR1 KGHDR and CDR2 SFDVKD come from the germline V gene. This CDR3 has 14 residues. Here the CDR3 reads CATSGTGGTDTQYF. In DNA, the CDR3 is TGTGCCACTTCCGGGACAGGGGGCACAGATACGCAGTATTTT.

This chain uses TRBV27 with TRBJ1-5; 10 bases agree with TRBD1. The CDR3 has 18 amino acids. The V gene end was trimmed by 6 bases and the J gene end by 0 bases; junction bases not matched to a gene: 11. Germline lookup yields CDR1 MNHEY and CDR2 SMNVEV (reference sequence). CDR3 protein: CASRPGTGASYSNQPQHF. The CDR3 DNA follows: TGTGCCAGCAGGCCCGGGACAGGGGCCTCTTATAGCAATCAGCCCCAGCATTTT.

V and J are TRBV3-1 (or the pseudogene TRBV3-2) and TRBJ2-5; a possible D gene is TRBD1 (5 bases). The CDR3 has 14 residues. The ends were cut back, 3 bases at V and 5 bases at J, with 13 bases in the middle. Germline V lookup: CDR1 LGHDT, CDR2 YNNKEL (reference sequence). CDR3 sequence: CASSHSAGSETQYF. The CDR3 region has the DNA TGTGCCAGCAGCCATTCGGCAGGGTCTGAGACCCAGTACTTC.

The rearrangement links TRBV5-1 to TRBJ1-1; TRBD1 might be the D (6 bases). Germline CDR1 SGHRS, CDR2 YFSETQ. V was clipped by 0 bases and J by 3 bases, with 15 bases between them. CDR3 length: 16 residues. The CDR3 reads CASSLVAGVSHTEAFF. The CDR3 bases are TGCGCCAGCAGCTTGGTGGCAGGGGTTAGTCACACTGAAGCTTTCTTT.

The chain recombines TRBV10-3 with TRBJ1-1; D is unresolved. The ends were cut back, 10 bases at V and 5 bases at J, with 17 bases in the middle. This CDR3 comprises 13 residues. Germline-derived CDR1 and CDR2 are ENHRY and SYGVKD. DNA for the CDR3: TGTGCCAGCACCCGGGAGGGAGGGACTGAAGCTTTCTTT. As protein: CASTREGGTEAFF.

This chain joins TRBV7-9 and TRBJ1-5, with D perhaps TRBD1 (5 bases). V lost 1 base and J lost 9, with 10 bases in between. The CDR3 has 13 amino acids. Germline V lookup: CDR1 SEHNR, CDR2 FQNEAQ (reference sequence). The CDR3 region is CASSLGGEAPQHF. In DNA form, the CDR3 reads TGTGCCAGCAGCTTAGGGGGGGAGGCGCCCCAGCATTTT.

The rearrangement joins TRBV19 to TRBJ1-1; tentatively, D is TRBD1 (5 bases). This CDR3 region has 11 residues. Trimming removed 11 bases at V and 6 bases at J, with 13 bases between. Looked up from germline, CDR1 is LNHDA and CDR2 is SQIVND (reference sequence). The CDR3 reads CASSGVAEAFF. The CDR3 DNA reads TGTGCCTCGTCGGGGGTGGCTGAAGCTTTCTTT.

In nucleotides, the CDR3 is TGCAGTGCTACGACAGGGGGAGGCTACACCTTC. This codes for CSATTGGGYTF. This chain joins TRBV20-1 and TRBJ1-2; 9 bases are a match to TRBD1. The junction had 2 bases not matched to a gene; V was cut back by 4 bases and J by 8 bases. The CDR3 length is 11 residues. Germline-derived CDR1 and CDR2 are DFQATT and SNEGSKA (reference sequence).

The genes are TRBV10-3 and TRBJ1-1, with 9 bases fitting TRBD1. The CDR3 has 15 amino acids. Per germline, CDR1 ENHRY and CDR2 SYGVKD. J lost 1 base, V lost 6 bases, and 6 bases had no gene match. CDR3 loop: CAIRPQQGANTEAFF. Here the CDR3 DNA reads TGTGCCATCAGACCCCAACAGGGGGCGAACACTGAAGCTTTCTTT.

V is TRBV5-4 and J is TRBJ2-5; no clear D. Trimming cost V 2 bases and J 5 bases, with 16 bases left between them. The CDR3 covers 15 residues. Germline lookup yields CDR1 SGHNT and CDR2 YYREEE (reference sequence). In DNA form, the CDR3 reads TGTGCCAGCAGCTTTGATCGCGGCTCCCGGGAGACCCAGTACTTC. Protein: CASSFDRGSRETQYF. The full variable domain, rest sourced from reference TRBV5-4 and TRBJ2-5, is ETGVTQSPTHLIKTRGQQVTLRCSSQSGHNTVSWYQQALGQGPQFIFQYYREEENGRGNFPPRFSGLQFPNYSSELNVNALELDDSALYLCASSFDRGSRETQYFGPGTRLLVL.

This clone was detected a few times. V usage is TRBV4-3 and J usage is TRBJ2-1, with 7 bases lining up with TRBD2. Germline CDR1 and CDR2: LGHNA and YSLEER. The junction had 3 bases not matched to a gene; V was cut back by 2 bases and J by 2 bases. The length of the CDR3 is 15 residues. CDR3 loop: CASSQTAGAYNEQFF. The DNA of the CDR3 is TGCGCCAGCAGCCAAACGGCGGGAGCCTACAATGAGCAGTTCTTC.

This chain connects TRBV5-6 to TRBJ1-1, with D perhaps TRBD1 (5 bases). The CDR3 has 13 residues. CDR1 SGHDT and CDR2 YYEEEE come from the germline V gene. V lost 3 bases and J lost 6, with 12 bases in between. CDR3 in DNA: TGTGCCAGCAGCTATAATCAAGGGGCTGAAGCTTTCTTT. Translating gives CASSYNQGAEAFF.

The chain links TRBV24-1 to TRBJ1-1; D is unresolved. Germline assignment: CDR1 KGHDR and CDR2 SFDVKD. The CDR3 totals 13 residues. The V end lost 7 bases, the J end lost 1 base, and 9 bases lay between the germline ends. This chain's CDR3 is CATRGVGNTEAFF. The CDR3 nucleotides are TGTGCCACCAGAGGAGTGGGGAACACTGAAGCTTTCTTT.

This chain joins TRBV7-2 and TRBJ2-1, with TRBD2 matching over 8 bases. The CDR3 totals 16 residues. Germline V CDR1 and CDR2: SGHTA, FQGNSA. The V gene end was trimmed by 4 bases and the J gene end by 4 bases; junction bases not matched to a gene: 9. This CDR3 is CASSSRGVAGYNEQFF. Written as DNA, the CDR3 is TGTGCCAGCAGCTCGCGGGGGGTAGCGGGTTACAATGAGCAGTTCTTC.

This chain joins TRBV18 and TRBJ1-6; 9 bases match TRBD1. In germline, CDR1 is KGHSH, CDR2 LQKENI. The CDR3 length is 15 residues. V lost 3 bases to trimming and J lost 5 bases; unmatched junction nucleotides: 2. As DNA, the CDR3 is TGTGCCAGCTCACCGACAGGGGGGGATAATTCACCCCTCCACTTT. Its protein product is CASSPTGGDNSPLHF.

The J gene is TRBJ2-1, the V gene TRBV5-8, with 9 bases that match TRBD2. The V and J ends lost 5 bases and 0 bases, in that order; junction bases with no gene match: 3. Germline V gene sequence: CDR1 SGHTS, CDR2 YDEGEE. The CDR3 has 15 residues. The CDR3 reads CASSFSGSSYNEQFF. The CDR3, as DNA: TGTGCCAGCAGTTTTAGCGGGAGCTCCTACAATGAGCAGTTCTTC.

This chain connects TRBV9 to TRBJ1-1, with unresolved D. This CDR3 is 14 amino acids long. Germline CDR1 reads SGDLS; CDR2 reads YYNGEE. Trimming removed 0 bases from V and 6 bases from J, with 12 bases in between. CDR3: CASSVEPQSSEAFF. The CDR3 DNA follows: TGTGCCAGCAGCGTAGAGCCCCAAAGCTCTGAAGCTTTCTTT.

The rearrangement links TRBV19 to TRBJ2-7; tentatively, D is TRBD1 (6 bases). The germline V gene has CDR1 LNHDA and CDR2 SQIVND (reference sequence). The CDR3 length is 14 residues. Trimming left V 2 bases short and J 3 bases short, with 11 bases between. CDR3 protein: CASSISQGNYEQYF. The CDR3 DNA reads as TGTGCCAGTAGTATATCGCAGGGGAACTACGAGCAGTACTTC.

This chain connects TRBV24-1 to TRBJ1-2; TRBD1 matches 7 bases. Germline trimming cut 4 bases from V and 7 bases from J; bases unmatched to any gene: 8. The CDR3 runs to 14 residues. CDR1 and CDR2 from the germline V gene are KGHDR and SFDVKD. CDR3 coding DNA: TGTGCCACCAGTGACTTTACAGGGGTTGGTGGCTACACCTTC. This codes for CATSDFTGVGGYTF.

The chain recombines TRBV14 with TRBJ1-2; weak D call: TRBD1 (6 bases). Per germline, CDR1 SGHDN and CDR2 FVKESK. This CDR3 region has 13 residues. Trimming cost V 4 bases and J 6 bases, with 12 bases left between them. The CDR3 region is CASSPQGYNGYTF. CDR3 in DNA: TGTGCCAGCAGCCCACAGGGATATAATGGCTACACCTTC.

The V and J genes are TRBV27 and TRBJ1-3; a possible D gene is TRBD1 (5 bases). CDR1 is MNHEY and CDR2 is SMNVEV in the germline V gene (reference sequence). V was clipped by 4 bases and J by 2 bases, with 6 bases between them. CDR3 length equals 13 residues. The CDR3 loop reads CASSSRAGNTIYF. The CDR3 region has the DNA TGTGCCAGCAGTTCCAGGGCTGGAAACACCATATATTTT.

The chain recombines TRBV9 with TRBJ1-1; D not certain. V gave up 4 bases and J gave up 0 bases, with 7 bases separating them. Per the germline V gene, CDR1 is SGDLS and CDR2 is YYNGEE. This CDR3 has 13 amino acids. CDR3 sequence: CASSPGMNTEAFF. In DNA form, the CDR3 reads TGTGCCAGCAGCCCGGGAATGAACACTGAAGCTTTCTTT.

This rearrangement joins TRBV5-4 to TRBJ2-1; 11 nucleotides line up with TRBD2. V lost 3 bases and J lost 10; bases outside the gene matches: 9. Germline-derived CDR1 and CDR2 are SGHNT and YYREEE (reference sequence). The CDR3 is 15 amino acids. The CDR3 nucleotides are TGTGCCAGCAGCTCTAGCGGGAGGATTAGGGACGAGCAGTTCTTC. Translation gives CASSSSGRIRDEQFF. Filled out from reference TRBV5-4 and TRBJ2-1, the complete variable domain reads ETGVTQSPTHLIKTRGQQVTLRCSSQSGHNTVSWYQQALGQGPQFIFQYYREEENGRGNFPPRFSGLQFPNYSSELNVNALELDDSALYLCASSSSGRIRDEQFFGPGTRLTVL.

The J gene is TRBJ1-1, the V gene TRBV9; D possibly corresponds to TRBD1 (5 bases). Germline V gene lookup returns CDR1 SGDLS and CDR2 YYNGEE. Trimming shortened V by 3 bases and J by 5 bases, and 11 bases separated the two germline ends. There are 13 residues in the CDR3. CDR3 sequence: CASSAREGTEAFF. The CDR3 DNA is TGTGCCAGCAGCGCCAGGGAGGGGACTGAAGCTTTCTTT.

The V call is TRBV19, the J call TRBJ1-6; 9 bases are a match to TRBD1. Trimming at V came to 4 bases and at J to 6 bases, leaving 7 bases not matched to a gene. The CDR3 runs to 16 residues. CDR1 and CDR2 (germline): LNHDA, SQIVND (reference sequence). CDR3 nucleotides: TGTGCCAGTAGTAACCCCTGGGACAGGGTTAATTCACCCCTCCACTTT. Translating it yields CASSNPWDRVNSPLHF. Combining the CDR3 with reference TRBV19 and TRBJ1-6 gives the whole variable domain DGGITQSPKYLFRKEGQNVTLSCEQNLNHDAMYWYRQDPGQGLRLIYYSQIVNDFQKGDIAEGYSVSREKKESFPLTVTSAQKNPTAFYLCASSNPWDRVNSPLHFGNGTRLTVT.

This clone was counted once. The chain combines TRBV7-9 with TRBJ2-1; tentatively, D is TRBD1 (5 bases). Germline CDR1 is SEHNR and CDR2 is FQNEAQ (reference sequence). V lost 2 bases and J lost 4, with 9 bases in between. The CDR3 length is 14 residues. Here the CDR3 reads CASSLLTEYNEQFF. CDR3 DNA sequence: TGTGCCAGCAGCTTACTGACAGAATACAATGAGCAGTTCTTC.

The chain joins TRBV6-5 to TRBJ2-7; 11 bases are shared with TRBD1. The CDR3 contains 14 residues. Germline V CDR1 and CDR2: MNHEY, SVGAGI. The junction had 4 bases not matched to a gene; V was cut back by 6 bases and J by 3 bases. CDR3 coding DNA: TGTGCCAGCAGCCGCGGGACAGGGGGCTACGAGCAGTACTTC. It encodes CASSRGTGGYEQYF.